This T cell receptor (beta chain) was sequenced for a study of tumor-infiltrating lymphocytes in primary liver carcinoma. Study-level findings and limits: The 250 largest clones made up significantly more of tumor than blood repertoires (p = 0.039).

V was cut by 6 bases and J by 4 bases, with 9 bases left in between. Germline-derived CDR1 and CDR2 are MNHNY and SVGAGI (reference sequence). The CDR3 consists of 12 residues. This clonotype was seen only once. Its antigen remains unidentified. Since no conserved phenylalanine or tryptophan closes the CDR3, a read error is the likely cause. Making TCR beta cDNA involved 400 to 600 ng total RNA and a constant-region primer. Employing slightly modified ARM-PCR, three nested multiplex PCR rounds were run, and these gave rise to the TCR beta libraries. Running around 10 cycles apiece, the first two PCR rounds relied on TRBV1-TRBV30 forward primers together with a C-beta reverse primer. A single record per CDR3 protein comes from TCRdb applying MiXCR to the multiplex PCR reads. The table lists about 48,000 distinct CDR3 sequences, 70% to 75% of them singletons. Investigators took RNA and DNA out together from about 21-30 mg of unsorted bulk tissue. Sampling was performed at five separate regions of each tumor.

The rearrangement joins TRBV6-6 to TRBJ2-5; D remains ambiguous. Sample: liver tumor tissue from sampling region 3. Subset defined: tumor region T3, left-lateral pole. The TCR sequence derives from a middle-aged man with primary liver carcinoma and hepatitis B virus infection. CDR3 sequence reads: CASSLVGETQYL. The CDR3 DNA is TGTGCCAGCAGCTTGGTAGGAGAGACCCAGTACTTA.